Sequencing of this TCR beta chain was carried out in a study of neoadjuvant anti-PD-1 for oral cavity cancer. Study-wide context: Non-progressing patients received a fourth nivolumab dose near day 43, then surgery on days 50-56.

Generated by immunoSEQ multiplex PCR, the TCRdb table keeps only in-frame clones and is missing some. The table lists over 9,500 clones, about three fifths of them singletons. V trimming: 4 bases; J trimming: 5 bases; junction bases outside the gene matches: 5. The CDR3 spans 15 residues. Germline CDR1 reads SGDLS; CDR2 reads YYNGEE. Noted time point: after neoadjuvant nivolumab, at surgical resection. The sequences come from PBMCs, collected after nivolumab (anti-PD-1) treatment. The TCR sequence derives from a person aged 40-85 years with oral cavity squamous cell carcinoma. The J gene is TRBJ2-3, the V gene TRBV9, with 12 bases matching TRBD1. The CDR3 sequence: CASSLRDRGRDTQYF. The CDR3 region has the DNA TGTGCCAGCAGCCTTCGGGACAGGGGGCGAGATACGCAGTATTTT.